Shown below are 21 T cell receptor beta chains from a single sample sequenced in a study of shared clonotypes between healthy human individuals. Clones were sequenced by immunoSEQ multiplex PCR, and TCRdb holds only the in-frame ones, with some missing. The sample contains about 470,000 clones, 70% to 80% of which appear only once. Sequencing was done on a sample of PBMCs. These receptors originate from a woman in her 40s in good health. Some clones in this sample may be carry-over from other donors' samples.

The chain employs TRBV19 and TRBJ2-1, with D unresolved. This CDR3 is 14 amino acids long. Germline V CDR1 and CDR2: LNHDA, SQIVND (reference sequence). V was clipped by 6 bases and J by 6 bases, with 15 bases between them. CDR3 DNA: TGTGCCAGTAGCCTTCCAAATATAGGCAATGAGCAGTTCTTC. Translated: CASSLPNIGNEQFF.

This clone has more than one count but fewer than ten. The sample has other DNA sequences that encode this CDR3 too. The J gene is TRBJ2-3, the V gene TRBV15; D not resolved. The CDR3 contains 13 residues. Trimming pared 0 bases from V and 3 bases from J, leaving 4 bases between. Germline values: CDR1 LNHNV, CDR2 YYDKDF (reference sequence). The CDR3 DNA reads TGTGCCACCAGCAGAGAGGGAACAGATACGCAGTATTTT. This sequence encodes CATSREGTDTQYF.

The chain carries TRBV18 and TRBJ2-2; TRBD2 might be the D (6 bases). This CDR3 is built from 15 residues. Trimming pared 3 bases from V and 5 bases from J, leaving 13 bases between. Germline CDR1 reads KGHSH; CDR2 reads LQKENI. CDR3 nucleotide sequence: TGTGCCAGCTCACCCGTCGGGGGTGAAACCGGGGAGCTGTTTTTT. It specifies CASSPVGGETGELFF.

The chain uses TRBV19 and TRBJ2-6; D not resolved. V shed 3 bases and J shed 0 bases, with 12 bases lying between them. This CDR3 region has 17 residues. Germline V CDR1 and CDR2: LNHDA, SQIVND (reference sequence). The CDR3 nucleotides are TGTGCCAGTAGTATTTTTCTGGGCAGCTCTGGGGCCAACGTCCTGACTTTC. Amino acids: CASSIFLGSSGANVLTF.

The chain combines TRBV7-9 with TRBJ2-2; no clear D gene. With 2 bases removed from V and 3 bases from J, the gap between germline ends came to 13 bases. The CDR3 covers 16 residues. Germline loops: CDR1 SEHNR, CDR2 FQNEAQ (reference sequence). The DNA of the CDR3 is TGTGCCAGCAGCTTATTCGCGCGTCAGGACACCGGGGAGCTGTTTTTT. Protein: CASSLFARQDTGELFF.

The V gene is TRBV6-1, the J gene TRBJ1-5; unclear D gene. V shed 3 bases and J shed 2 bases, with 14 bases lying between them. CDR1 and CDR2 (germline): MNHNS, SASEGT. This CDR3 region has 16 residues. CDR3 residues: CASSDLVGRGNQPQHF. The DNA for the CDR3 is TGTGCCAGCAGTGACCTCGTTGGGCGCGGCAATCAGCCCCAGCATTTT.

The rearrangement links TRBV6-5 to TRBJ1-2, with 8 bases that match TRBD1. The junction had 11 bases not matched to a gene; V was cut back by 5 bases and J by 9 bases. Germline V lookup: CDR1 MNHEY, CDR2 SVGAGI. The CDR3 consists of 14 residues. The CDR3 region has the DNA TGTGCCAGCAGTGATGAGACAGGGGTCGATAGCTACACCTTC. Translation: CASSDETGVDSYTF.

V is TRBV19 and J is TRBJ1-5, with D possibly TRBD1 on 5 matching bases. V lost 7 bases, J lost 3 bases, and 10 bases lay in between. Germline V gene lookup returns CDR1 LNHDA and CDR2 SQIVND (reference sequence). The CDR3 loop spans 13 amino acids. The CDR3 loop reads CASTLGPNQPQHF. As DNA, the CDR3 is TGTGCCAGTACCCTGGGGCCCAATCAGCCCCAGCATTTT.

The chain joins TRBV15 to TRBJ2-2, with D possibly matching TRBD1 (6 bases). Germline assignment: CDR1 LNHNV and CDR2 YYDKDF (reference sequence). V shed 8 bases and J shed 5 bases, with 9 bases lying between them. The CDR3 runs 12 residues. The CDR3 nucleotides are TGTGCCACCTACAGGGTTACCGGGGAGCTGTTTTTT. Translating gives CATYRVTGELFF.

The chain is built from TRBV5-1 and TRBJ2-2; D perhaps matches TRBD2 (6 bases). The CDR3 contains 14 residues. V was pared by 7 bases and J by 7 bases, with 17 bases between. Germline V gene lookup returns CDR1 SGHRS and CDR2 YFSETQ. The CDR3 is CASQGTSDGGELFF. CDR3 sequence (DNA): TGCGCCAGCCAAGGGACTTCGGACGGCGGGGAGCTGTTTTTT.

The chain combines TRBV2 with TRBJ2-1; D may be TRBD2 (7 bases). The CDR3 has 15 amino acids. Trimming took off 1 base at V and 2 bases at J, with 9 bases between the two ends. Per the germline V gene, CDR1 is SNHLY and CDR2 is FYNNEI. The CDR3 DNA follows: TGTGCCAGCAGTGAAGAAGGGGGGGCCTACAATGAGCAGTTCTTC. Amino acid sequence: CASSEEGGAYNEQFF.

The CDR3 DNA reads as TGTGCCAGTAGCGCCTCGGGCCAAGAGACCCAGTACTTC. Translated, it gives CASSASGQETQYF. The chain is built from TRBV19 and TRBJ2-5, with D unresolved. Trimming shortened V by 6 bases and J by 1 base, and 9 bases separated the two germline ends. Germline V gene lookup returns CDR1 LNHDA and CDR2 SQIVND (reference sequence). The CDR3 consists of 13 residues.

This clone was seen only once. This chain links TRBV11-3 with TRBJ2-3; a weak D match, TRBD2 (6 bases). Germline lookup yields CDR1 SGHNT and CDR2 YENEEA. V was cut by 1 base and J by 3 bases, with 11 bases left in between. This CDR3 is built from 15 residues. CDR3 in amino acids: CASSLVGGRTDTQYF. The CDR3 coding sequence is TGTGCCAGCAGCTTAGTCGGGGGAAGGACAGATACGCAGTATTTT.

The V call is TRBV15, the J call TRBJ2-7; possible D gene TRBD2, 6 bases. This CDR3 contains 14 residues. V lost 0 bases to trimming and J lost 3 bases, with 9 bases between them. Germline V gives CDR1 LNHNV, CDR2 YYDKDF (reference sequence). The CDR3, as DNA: TGTGCCACCAGCAGAGATGTGGGGGGCTACGAGCAGTACTTC. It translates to CATSRDVGGYEQYF.

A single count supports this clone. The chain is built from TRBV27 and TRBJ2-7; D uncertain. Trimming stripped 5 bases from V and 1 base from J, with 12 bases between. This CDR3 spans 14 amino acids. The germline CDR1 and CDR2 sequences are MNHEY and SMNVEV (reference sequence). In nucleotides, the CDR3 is TGTGCCAGCAGTCTCGGCCGTGGGTCCTACGAGCAGTACTTC. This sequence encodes CASSLGRGSYEQYF.

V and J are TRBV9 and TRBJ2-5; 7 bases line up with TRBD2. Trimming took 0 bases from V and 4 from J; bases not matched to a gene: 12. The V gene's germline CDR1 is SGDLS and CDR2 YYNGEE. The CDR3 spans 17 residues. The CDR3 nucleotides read TGTGCCAGCAGCGTAGGTGGGGGAGGGCCTTCCGGAGAGACCCAGTACTTC. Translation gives CASSVGGGGPSGETQYF.

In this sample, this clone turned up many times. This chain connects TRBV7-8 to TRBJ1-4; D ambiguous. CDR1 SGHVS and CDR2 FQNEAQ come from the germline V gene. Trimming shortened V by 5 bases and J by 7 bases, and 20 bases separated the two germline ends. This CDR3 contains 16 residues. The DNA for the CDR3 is TGTGCCAGCAGCCCCGAGAGAGCGGGGAGGATTGAAAAACTGTTTTTT. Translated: CASSPERAGRIEKLFF.

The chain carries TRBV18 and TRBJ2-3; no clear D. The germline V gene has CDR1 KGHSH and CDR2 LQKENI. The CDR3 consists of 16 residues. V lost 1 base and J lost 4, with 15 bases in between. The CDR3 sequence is CASSPLRREKADTQYF. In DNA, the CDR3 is TGTGCCAGCTCACCACTCCGCCGAGAGAAAGCAGATACGCAGTATTTT.

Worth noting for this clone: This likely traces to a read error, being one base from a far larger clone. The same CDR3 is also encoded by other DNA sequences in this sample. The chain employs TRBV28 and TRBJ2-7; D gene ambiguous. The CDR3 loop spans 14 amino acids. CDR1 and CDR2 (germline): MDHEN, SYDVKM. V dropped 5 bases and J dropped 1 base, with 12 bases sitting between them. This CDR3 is CASSDNPSSYEQYF. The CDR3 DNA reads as TGTGCCAGCAGTGACAATCCAAGTTCCTACGAGCAGTACTTC.

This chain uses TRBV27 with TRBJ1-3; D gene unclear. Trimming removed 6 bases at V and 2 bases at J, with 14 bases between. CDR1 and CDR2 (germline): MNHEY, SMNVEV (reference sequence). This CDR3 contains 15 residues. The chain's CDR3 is CASSPVQFAGNTIYF. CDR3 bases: TGTGCCAGCAGCCCTGTCCAGTTCGCTGGAAACACCATATATTTT.

In DNA form, the CDR3 reads TGTGCCAGCAGATCATGGAGAGAGACCCAGTACTTC. Its protein is CASRSWRETQYF. V is TRBV27 and J is TRBJ2-5; D gene uncertain. CDR1 is MNHEY, CDR2 SMNVEV, per germline (reference sequence). The ends were cut back, 6 bases at V and 4 bases at J, with 9 bases in the middle. The CDR3 runs 12 residues.